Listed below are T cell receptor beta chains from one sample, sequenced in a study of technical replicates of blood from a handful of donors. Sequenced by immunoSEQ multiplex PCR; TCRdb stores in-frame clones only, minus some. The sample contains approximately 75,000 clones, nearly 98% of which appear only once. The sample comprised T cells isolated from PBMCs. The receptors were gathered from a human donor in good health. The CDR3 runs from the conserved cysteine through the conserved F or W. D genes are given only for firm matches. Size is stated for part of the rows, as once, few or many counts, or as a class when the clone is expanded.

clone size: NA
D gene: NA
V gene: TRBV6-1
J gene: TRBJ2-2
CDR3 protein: CASSELFLQGTGELFF
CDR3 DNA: TGTGCCAGCAGTGAACTTTTTTTACAGGGCACCGGGGAGCTGTTTTTT

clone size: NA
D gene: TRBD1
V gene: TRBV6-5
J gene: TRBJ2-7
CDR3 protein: CASSFADRGESYEQYF
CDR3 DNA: TGTGCCAGCAGTTTCGCGGACAGGGGGGAATCCTACGAGCAGTACTTC

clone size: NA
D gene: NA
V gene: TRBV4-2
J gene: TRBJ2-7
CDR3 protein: CASSPEERAYTSYEQYF
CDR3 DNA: TGTGCCAGCAGCCCCGAGGAGCGGGCCTACACTTCCTACGAGCAGTACTTC

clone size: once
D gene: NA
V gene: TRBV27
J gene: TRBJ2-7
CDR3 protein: CASSLSFIAYEQYF
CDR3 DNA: TGTGCCAGCAGTTTATCGTTCATAGCCTACGAGCAGTACTTC

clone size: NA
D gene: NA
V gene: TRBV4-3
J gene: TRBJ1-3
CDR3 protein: CASSQVTGSGNTIYF
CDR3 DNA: TGCGCCAGCAGCCAAGTTACAGGCTCTGGAAACACCATATATTTT

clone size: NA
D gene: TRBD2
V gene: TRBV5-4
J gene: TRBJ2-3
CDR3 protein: CASSLATSYTDTQYF
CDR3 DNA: TGTGCCAGCAGCTTGGCGACTAGCTACACAGATACGCAGTATTTT

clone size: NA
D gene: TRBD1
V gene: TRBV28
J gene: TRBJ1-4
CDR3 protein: CASSLDRASNEKLFF
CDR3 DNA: TGTGCCAGCAGTTTAGACAGGGCCTCTAATGAAAAACTGTTTTTT

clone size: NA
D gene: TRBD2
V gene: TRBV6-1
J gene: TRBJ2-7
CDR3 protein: CASRASGEAAYEQYF
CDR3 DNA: TGTGCCAGCAGGGCTAGCGGGGAGGCAGCCTACGAGCAGTACTTC

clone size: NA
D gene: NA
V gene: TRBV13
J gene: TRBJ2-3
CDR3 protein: CASSFSGPGTDTQYF
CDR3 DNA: TGTGCCAGCAGCTTTTCTGGGCCGGGGACAGATACGCAGTATTTT

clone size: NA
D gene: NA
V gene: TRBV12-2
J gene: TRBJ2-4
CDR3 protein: CASRLGGGQVYIQYF
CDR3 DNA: TGTGCAAGTCGCTTAGGAGGGGGACAGGTCTATATTCAGTACTTC

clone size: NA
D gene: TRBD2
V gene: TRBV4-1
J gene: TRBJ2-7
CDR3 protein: CASSQTGGVRDEQYF
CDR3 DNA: TGCGCCAGCAGCCAAACGGGGGGGGTCAGGGACGAGCAGTACTTC

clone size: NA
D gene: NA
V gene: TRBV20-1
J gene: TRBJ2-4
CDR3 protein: CSARRQELKDF
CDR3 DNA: TGCAGTGCTAGACGACAGGAGTTGAAGGACTTC

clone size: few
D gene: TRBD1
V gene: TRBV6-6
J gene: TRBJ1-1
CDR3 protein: CASYRGEAFF
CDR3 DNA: TGTGCCAGTTACAGGGGTGAAGCTTTCTTT

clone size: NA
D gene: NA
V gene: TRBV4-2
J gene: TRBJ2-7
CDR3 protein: CASSQDYSSLEQYF
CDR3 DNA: TGTGCCAGCAGCCAAGATTACTCATCCCTCGAGCAGTACTTC

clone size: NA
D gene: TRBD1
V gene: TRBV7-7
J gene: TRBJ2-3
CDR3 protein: CASSTGTGGGTDTQYF
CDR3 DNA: TGTGCTAGCAGCACTGGGACAGGGGGCGGCACAGATACGCAGTATTTT

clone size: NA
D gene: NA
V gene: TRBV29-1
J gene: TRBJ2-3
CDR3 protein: CSVEGGVLATDTQYF
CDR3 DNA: TGCAGCGTGGAGGGCGGGGTCCTAGCCACAGATACGCAGTATTTT

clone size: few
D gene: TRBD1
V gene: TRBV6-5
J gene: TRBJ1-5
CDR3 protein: CASRRQGRDQPQHF
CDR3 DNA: TGTGCCAGCAGACGACAGGGTCGGGATCAGCCCCAGCATTTT

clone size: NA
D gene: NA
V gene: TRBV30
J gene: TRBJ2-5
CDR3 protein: CAWSKTGAQETQYF
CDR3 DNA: TGTGCCTGGAGTAAGACAGGCGCCCAAGAGACCCAGTACTTC

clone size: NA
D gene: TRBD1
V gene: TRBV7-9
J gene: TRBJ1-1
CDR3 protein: CASSLGSGGFTEAFF
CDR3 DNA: TGTGCCAGCAGCTTAGGGTCAGGGGGCTTCACTGAAGCTTTCTTT

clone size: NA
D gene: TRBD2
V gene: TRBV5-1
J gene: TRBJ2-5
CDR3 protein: CASSATSGQETQYF
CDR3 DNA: TGCGCCAGCAGCGCTACTAGCGGGCAAGAGACCCAGTACTTC

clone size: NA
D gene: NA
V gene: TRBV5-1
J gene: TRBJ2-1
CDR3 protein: CASSPPALGATYNEQFF
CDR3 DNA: TGCGCCAGCAGCCCCCCCGCCCTGGGGGCTACCTACAATGAGCAGTTCTTC

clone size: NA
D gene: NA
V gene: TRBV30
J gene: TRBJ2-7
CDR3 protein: CAWSVQVASEQYF
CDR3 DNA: TGTGCCTGGAGTGTACAGGTAGCAAGCGAGCAGTACTTC

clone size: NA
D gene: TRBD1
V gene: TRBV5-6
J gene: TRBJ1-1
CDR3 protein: CASSGGTVNTEAFF
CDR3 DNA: TGTGCCAGCAGCGGGGGGACAGTAAACACTGAAGCTTTCTTT

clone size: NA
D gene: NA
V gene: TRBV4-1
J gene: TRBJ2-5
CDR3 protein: CASSQTERYQETQYF
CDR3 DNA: TGCGCCAGCAGCCAGACCGAGAGGTACCAAGAGACCCAGTACTTC

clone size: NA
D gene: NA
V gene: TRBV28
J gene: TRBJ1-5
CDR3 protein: CASSPIGGPQPQHF
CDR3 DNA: TGTGCCAGCAGCCCTATCGGGGGTCCCCAGCCCCAGCATTTT

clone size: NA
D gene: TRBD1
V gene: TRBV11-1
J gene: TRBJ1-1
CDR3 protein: CASSFITTGTGKTFF
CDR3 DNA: TGTGCCAGCAGCTTCATTACTACCGGGACAGGGAAAACTTTCTTT

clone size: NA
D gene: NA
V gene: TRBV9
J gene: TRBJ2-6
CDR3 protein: CASSFPAEPSGANVLTF
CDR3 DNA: TGTGCCAGCAGCTTCCCAGCGGAACCCTCTGGGGCCAACGTCCTGACTTTC

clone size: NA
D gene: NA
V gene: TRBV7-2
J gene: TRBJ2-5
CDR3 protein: CASSQGRTQYF
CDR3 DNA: TGTGCCAGCAGCCAAGGGAGGACCCAGTACTTC

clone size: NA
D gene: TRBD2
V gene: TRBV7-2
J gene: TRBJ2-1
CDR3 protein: CASSAGTSAYNEQFF
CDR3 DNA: TGTGCCAGCAGCGCTGGGACTAGCGCGTACAATGAGCAGTTCTTC

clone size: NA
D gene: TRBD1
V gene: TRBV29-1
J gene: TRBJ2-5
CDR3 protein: CSVGSTGGETQYF
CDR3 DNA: TGCAGCGTTGGAAGTACAGGGGGGGAGACCCAGTACTTC

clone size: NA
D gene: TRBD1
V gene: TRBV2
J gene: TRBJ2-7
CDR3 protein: CASNQGDKEQYF
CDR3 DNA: TGTGCCAGCAACCAGGGGGATAAGGAGCAGTACTTC

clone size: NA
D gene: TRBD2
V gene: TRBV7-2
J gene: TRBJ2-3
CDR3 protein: CASSLSGTSDTQYF
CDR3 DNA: TGTGCCAGCAGCCTTAGCGGGACCTCAGATACGCAGTATTTT

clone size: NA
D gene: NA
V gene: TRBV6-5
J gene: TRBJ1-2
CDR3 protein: CASSRYSESYGYTF
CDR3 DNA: TGTGCCAGCAGCCGATATAGTGAATCCTATGGCTACACCTTC

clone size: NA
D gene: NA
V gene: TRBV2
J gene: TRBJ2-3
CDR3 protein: CASSDQGQAWTDTQYF
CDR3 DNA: TGTGCCAGCAGTGACCAGGGCCAAGCATGGACAGATACGCAGTATTTT

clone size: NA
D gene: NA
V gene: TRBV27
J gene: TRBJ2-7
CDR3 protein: CASSPRDITYEQYF
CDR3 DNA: TGTGCCAGCAGTCCACGGGACATTACCTACGAGCAGTACTTC

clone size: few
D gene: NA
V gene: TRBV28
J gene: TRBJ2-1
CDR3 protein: CASRLNNEQFF
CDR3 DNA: TGTGCCAGCAGGCTAAACAATGAGCAGTTCTTC

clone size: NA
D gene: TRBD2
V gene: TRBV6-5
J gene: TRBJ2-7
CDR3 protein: CASSYSSGESSYEQYF
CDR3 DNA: TGTGCCAGCAGTTACTCTAGCGGGGAGAGCTCCTACGAGCAGTACTTC

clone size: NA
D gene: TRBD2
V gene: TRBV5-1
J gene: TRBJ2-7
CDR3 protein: CASSSHIAGGISYEQYF
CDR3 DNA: TGCGCCAGCAGCTCCCATATAGCGGGAGGAATTTCCTACGAGCAGTACTTC

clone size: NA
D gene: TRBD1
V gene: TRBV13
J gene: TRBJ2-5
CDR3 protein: CASRPPGQGKETQYF
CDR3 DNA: TGTGCCAGCAGACCACCGGGACAGGGCAAGGAGACCCAGTACTTC

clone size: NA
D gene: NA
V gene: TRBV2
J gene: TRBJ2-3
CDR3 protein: CASSVGGDTQYF
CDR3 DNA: TGTGCCAGCAGTGTGGGAGGAGATACGCAGTATTTT

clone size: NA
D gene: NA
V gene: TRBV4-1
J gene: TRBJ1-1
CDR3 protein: CASSQVESEAFF
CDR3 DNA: TGCGCCAGCAGCCAAGTAGAATCAGAAGCTTTCTTT

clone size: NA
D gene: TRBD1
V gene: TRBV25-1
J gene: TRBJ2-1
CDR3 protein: CASTPGGGQGNNEQFF
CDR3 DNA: TGTGCCAGCACCCCCGGGGGGGGACAGGGGAATAATGAGCAGTTCTTC

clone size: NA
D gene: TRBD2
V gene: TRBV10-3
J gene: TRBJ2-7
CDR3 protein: CAITTGTISYEQYF
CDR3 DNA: TGTGCCATCACCACCGGGACTATTAGTTACGAGCAGTACTTC

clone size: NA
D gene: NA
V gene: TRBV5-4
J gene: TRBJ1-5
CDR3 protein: CASSLAGGGANQPQHF
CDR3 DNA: TGTGCCAGCAGCTTGGCTGGCGGGGGTGCAAATCAGCCCCAGCATTTT

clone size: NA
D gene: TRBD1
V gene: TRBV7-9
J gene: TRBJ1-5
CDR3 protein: CASSHRGSNQPQHF
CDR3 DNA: TGTGCCAGCAGCCACAGGGGTAGCAATCAGCCCCAGCATTTT

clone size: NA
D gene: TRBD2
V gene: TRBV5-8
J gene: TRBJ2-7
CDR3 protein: CASSFLAGALEQYF
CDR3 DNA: TGTGCCAGCAGCTTCCTAGCGGGAGCCCTCGAGCAGTACTTC

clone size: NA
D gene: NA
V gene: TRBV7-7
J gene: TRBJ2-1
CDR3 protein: CASSPREFDNEQFF
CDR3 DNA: TGTGCCAGCAGTCCCCGTGAGTTTGACAATGAGCAGTTCTTC

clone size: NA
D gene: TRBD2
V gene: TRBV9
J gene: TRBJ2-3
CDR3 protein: CASSTQTGGTTDTQYF
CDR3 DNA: TGTGCCAGCAGCACCCAGACGGGAGGGACCACAGATACGCAGTATTTT

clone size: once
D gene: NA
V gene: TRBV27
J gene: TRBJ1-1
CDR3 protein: CASSFLIGTEAFF
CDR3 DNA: TGTGCCAGCAGTTTTTTAATCGGCACTGAAGCTTTCTTT

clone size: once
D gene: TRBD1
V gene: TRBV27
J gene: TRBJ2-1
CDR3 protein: CASSAETGWGGDEQFF
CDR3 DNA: TGTGCCAGCAGTGCGGAGACAGGGTGGGGCGGCGATGAGCAGTTCTTC